A selection of T cell receptor beta chains follows, all from one sample in a study of T cell responses to AZD1222 COVID-19 vaccine. Assay: immunoSEQ multiplex PCR; the TCRdb copy retains only in-frame clones and omits some. Here the sample spans approximately 92,000 clones, 91% being singletons. The material sequenced was peripheral blood, taken on day 0 of AZD1222 vaccination. These receptor sequences come from an adult in good health. Both conserved end residues are trimmed from each CDR3. Each record gives: J gene, V gene, CDR3 protein.

TRBJ1-2	TRBV4-1	ASSQVGGYGYT
TRBJ1-3	TRBV7-3	ASSFGGLSSGNTIY
TRBJ1-4	TRBV30	AWTLGTGNEKLF
TRBJ2-5	TRBV2	ASSERGRTAGETQY
TRBJ2-7	TRBV6-1	ASSEAAYEQY
TRBJ1-2	TRBV6-5	ASSYSIGEGYT
TRBJ2-7	TRBV10-3	AIMGSFYEQY
TRBJ1-2	TRBV9	ASSVTTGHDSGYT
TRBJ2-4	TRBV6-2/TRBV6-3	ASSTDGGYSLAKNIQY
TRBJ2-7	TRBV18	ASSPAGTSGATYEQY
TRBJ1-1	TRBV25-1	ASIPRTGTPRDTEAF
TRBJ1-2	TRBV5-1	ASSSAGTGDGYT
TRBJ2-7	TRBV5-4	ASSQQSRGRRFEQY
TRBJ1-6	TRBV6-2/TRBV6-3	ASSPGTGGASPLH
TRBJ1-1	TRBV6-5	ASTQGDRSTEAF
TRBJ2-3	TRBV27	ASSSPSGGTDTQY
TRBJ2-6	TRBV6-5	ASRGRTTGANVLT
TRBJ1-4	TRBV18	ASSPTRQGFNEKLF
TRBJ2-1	TRBV6-2/TRBV6-3	ASSYRGLGVGEQF
TRBJ2-3	TRBV5-4	ASSLRKAGTDTQY
TRBJ1-6	TRBV27	ASTLGGSWGSPLH
TRBJ1-1	TRBV6-6	ASGRQAAF
TRBJ2-5	TRBV5-1	ASSFSDRQETQY
TRBJ2-1	TRBV3-1/TRBV3-2	ASSQGAGRGHGMQF
TRBJ2-7	TRBV19	ASKWSGSVYEQY
TRBJ2-7	TRBV10-3	AISGPESSYEQY
TRBJ1-5	TRBV30	AWSVETGVQPQH
TRBJ2-5	TRBV7-9	ASSLALAKVETQY
TRBJ1-6	TRBV7-9	ASSSNAGSSYNSPLH
TRBJ2-7	TRBV2	ASRKSAYEQY
TRBJ2-7	TRBV7-8	ASSVRRAQSYEQY
TRBJ1-2	TRBV29-1	SVADSYYGYT
TRBJ2-7	TRBV27	ASSTDRRFKRQY
TRBJ2-6	TRBV19	ASSSKSGANVLT
TRBJ1-5	TRBV7-8	ASSRSGQPQH
TRBJ1-4	TRBV4-2	ASSHVQGEDEKLF
TRBJ1-2	TRBV18	ASSPNWADYGYT